This TCR beta chain stems from a study of cytotoxic CD8 clonotypes in ibrutinib-treated CLL. Data came from immunoSEQ multiplex PCR; TCRdb stores just in-frame clones and leaves some out. The repertoire has roughly 330,000 clones, 67% of them found once; the top ten carry roughly 6%. This clone has a single count. About 2 micrograms of genomic DNA, which was extracted from cryopreserved PBMCs, served as the material used for the TCR beta libraries. The V and J ends lost 4 bases and 1 base respectively, with 12 bases between them. Germline CDR1 reads SGHNT; CDR2 reads YYREEE (reference sequence). The CDR3 has 14 amino acids.

J is TRBJ2-7 and V is TRBV5-4; perhaps TRBD1 as D (6 bases). Here the sequenced sample was PBMCs, taken after 36 months of ibrutinib treatment. This receptor was obtained from a human donor with chronic lymphocytic leukemia. The CDR3 sequence is CASSNPQGSYEQYF. The CDR3 DNA sequence: TGTGCCAGCAGCAACCCACAGGGATCCTACGAGCAGTACTTC.